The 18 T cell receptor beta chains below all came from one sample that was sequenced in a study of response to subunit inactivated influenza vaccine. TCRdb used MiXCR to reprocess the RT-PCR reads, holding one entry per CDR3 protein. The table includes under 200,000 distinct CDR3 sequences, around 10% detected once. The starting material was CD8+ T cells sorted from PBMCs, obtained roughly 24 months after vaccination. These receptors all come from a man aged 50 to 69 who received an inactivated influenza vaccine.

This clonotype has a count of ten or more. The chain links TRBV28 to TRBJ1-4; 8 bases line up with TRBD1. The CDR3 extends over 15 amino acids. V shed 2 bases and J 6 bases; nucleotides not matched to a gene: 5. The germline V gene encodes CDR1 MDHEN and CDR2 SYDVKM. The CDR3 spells CASSLGRGLYEKLFF. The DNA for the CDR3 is TGTGCCAGCAGTTTAGGCAGGGGGCTTTATGAAAAACTGTTTTTT.

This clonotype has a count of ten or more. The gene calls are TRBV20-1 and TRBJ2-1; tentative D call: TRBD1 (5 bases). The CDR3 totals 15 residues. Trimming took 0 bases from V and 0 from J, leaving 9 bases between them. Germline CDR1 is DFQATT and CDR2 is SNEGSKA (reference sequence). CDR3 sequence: CSARDGADSYNEQFF. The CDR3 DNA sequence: TGCAGTGCTAGAGATGGGGCAGACTCCTACAATGAGCAGTTCTTC.

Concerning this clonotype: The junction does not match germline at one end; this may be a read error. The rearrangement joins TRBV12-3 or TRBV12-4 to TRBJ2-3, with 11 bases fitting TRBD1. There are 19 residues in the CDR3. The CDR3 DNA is TGTGCCCGCAGTACCTCCGGGACAGGGGGGAATTTTGGCACAGATACGCAGTATTTT. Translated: CARSTSGTGGNFGTDTQYF.

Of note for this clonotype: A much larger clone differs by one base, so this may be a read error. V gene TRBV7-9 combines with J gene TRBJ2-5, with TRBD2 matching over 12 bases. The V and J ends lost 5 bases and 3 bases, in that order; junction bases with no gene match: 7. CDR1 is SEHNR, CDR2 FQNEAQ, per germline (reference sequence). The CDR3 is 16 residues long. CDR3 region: CASSHPSGGAEETQYF. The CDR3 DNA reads TGTGCCAGCAGCCACCCTAGCGGGGGGGCGGAAGAGACCCAGTACTTC.

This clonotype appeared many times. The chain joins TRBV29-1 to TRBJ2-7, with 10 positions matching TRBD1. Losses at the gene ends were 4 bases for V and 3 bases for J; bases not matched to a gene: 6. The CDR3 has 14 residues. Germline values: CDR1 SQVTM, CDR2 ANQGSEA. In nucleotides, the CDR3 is TGCAGCGTTGGCGAGACAGGGGGCGGCTACGAGCAGTACTTC. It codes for CSVGETGGGYEQYF.

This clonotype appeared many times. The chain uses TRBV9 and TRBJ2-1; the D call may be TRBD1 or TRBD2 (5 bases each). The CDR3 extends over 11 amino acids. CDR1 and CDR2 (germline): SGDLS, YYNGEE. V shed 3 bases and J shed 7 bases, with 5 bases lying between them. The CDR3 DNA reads TGTGCCAGCAGCGGGGGGAATGAGCAGTTCTTC. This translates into CASSGGNEQFF.

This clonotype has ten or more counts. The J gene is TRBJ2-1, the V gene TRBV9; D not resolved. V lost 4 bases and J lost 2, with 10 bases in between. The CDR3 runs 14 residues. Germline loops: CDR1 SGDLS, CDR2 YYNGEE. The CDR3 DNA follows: TGTGCCAGCAGCCCCAATAGACCCTACAATGAGCAGTTCTTC. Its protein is CASSPNRPYNEQFF.

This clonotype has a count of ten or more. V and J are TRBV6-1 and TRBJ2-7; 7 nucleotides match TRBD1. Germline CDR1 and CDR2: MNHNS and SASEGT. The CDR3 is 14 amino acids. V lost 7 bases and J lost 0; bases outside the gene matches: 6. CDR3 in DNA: TGTGCCAGCACCTTGACAGGGTCCTCCTACGAGCAGTACTTC. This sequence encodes CASTLTGSSYEQYF.

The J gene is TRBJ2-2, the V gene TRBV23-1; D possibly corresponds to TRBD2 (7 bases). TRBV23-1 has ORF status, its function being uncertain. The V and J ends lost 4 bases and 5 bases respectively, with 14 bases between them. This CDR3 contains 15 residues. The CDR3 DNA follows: TGCGCCAGCAGTCCCTACAGGGAGGGGACCGGGGAGCTGTTTTTT. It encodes CASSPYREGTGELFF.

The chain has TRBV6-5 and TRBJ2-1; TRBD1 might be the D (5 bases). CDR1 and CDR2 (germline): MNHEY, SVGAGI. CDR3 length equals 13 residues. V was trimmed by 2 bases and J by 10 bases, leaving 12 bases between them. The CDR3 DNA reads TGTGCCAGCAGTTACAATAGGCAGGGCGAGCAGTTCTTC. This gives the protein CASSYNRQGEQFF.

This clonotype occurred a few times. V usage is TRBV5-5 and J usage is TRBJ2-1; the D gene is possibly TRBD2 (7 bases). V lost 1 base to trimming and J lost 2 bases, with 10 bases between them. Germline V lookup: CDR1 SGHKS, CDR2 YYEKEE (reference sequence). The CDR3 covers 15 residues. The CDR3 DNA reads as TGTGCCAGCAGCTTGTGGGGGGGCGCCTACAATGAGCAGTTCTTC. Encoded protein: CASSLWGGAYNEQFF.

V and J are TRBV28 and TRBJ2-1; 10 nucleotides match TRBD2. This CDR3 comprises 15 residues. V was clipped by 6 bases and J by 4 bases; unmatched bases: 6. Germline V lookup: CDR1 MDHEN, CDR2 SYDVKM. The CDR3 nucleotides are TGTGCCAGCAGCACACTAGCGGGGACTTACAATGAGCAGTTCTTC. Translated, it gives CASSTLAGTYNEQFF.

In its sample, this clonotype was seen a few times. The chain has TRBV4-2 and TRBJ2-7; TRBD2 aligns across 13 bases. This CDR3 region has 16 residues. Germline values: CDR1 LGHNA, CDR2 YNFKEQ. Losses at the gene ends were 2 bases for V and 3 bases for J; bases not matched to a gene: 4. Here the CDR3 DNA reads TGTGCCAGCAGCCAACGGACTAGCGGGGGAAACTACGAGCAGTACTTC. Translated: CASSQRTSGGNYEQYF.

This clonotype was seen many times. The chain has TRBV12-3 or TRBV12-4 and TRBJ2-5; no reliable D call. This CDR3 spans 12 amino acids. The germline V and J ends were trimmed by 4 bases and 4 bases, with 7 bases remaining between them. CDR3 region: CASSSDAETQYF. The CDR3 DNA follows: TGTGCCAGCAGTTCGGACGCAGAGACCCAGTACTTC.

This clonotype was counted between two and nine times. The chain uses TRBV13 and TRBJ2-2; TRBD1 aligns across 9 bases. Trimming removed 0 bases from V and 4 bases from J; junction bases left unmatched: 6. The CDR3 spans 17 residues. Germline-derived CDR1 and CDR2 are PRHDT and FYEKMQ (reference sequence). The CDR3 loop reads CASSLGPGTGITGELFF. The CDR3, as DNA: TGTGCCAGCAGCTTAGGCCCCGGGACAGGGATCACCGGGGAGCTGTTTTTT.

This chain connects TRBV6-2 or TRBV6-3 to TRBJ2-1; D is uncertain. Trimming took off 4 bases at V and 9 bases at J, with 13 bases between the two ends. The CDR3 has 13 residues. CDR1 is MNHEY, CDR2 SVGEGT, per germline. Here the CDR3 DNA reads TGTGCCAGCAGTTCCCTCGCGGACGTTGAGCAGTTCTTC. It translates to CASSSLADVEQFF.

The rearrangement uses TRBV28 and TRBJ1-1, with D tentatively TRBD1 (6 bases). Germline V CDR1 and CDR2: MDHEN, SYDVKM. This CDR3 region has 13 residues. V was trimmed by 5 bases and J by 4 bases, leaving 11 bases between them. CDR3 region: CASSERQATEAFF. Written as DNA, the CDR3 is TGTGCCAGCAGTGAACGACAGGCCACTGAAGCTTTCTTT.

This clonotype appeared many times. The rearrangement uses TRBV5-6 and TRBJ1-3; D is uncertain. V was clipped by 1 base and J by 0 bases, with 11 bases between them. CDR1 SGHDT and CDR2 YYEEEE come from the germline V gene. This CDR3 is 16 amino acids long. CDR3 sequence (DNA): TGTGCCAGCAGCTTGTGGCTAGGCCACTCTGGAAACACCATATATTTT. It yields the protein CASSLWLGHSGNTIYF.